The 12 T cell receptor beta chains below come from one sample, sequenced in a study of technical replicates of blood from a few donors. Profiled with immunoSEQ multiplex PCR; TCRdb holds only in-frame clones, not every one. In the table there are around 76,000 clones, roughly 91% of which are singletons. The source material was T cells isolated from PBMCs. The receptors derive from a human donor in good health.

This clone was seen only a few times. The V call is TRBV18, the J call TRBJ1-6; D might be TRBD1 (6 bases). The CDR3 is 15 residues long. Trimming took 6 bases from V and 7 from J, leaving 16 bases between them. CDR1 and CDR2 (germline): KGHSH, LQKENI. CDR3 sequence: CASSLNRDFNSPLHF. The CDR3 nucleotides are TGTGCCAGCTCGCTAAACAGGGATTTCAATTCACCCCTCCACTTT.

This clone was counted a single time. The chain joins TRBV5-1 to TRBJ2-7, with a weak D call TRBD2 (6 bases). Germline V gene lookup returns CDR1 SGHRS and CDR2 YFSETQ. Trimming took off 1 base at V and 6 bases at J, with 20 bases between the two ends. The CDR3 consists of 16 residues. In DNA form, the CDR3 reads TGCGCCAGCAGCTTGTCCCGCGCGGGAAGCTCCCTCGAGCAGTACTTC. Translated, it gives CASSLSRAGSSLEQYF.

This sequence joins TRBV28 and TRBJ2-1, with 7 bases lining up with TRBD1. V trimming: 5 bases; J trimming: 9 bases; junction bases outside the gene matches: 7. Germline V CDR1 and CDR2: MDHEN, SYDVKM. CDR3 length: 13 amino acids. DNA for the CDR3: TGTGCCAGCAGTCCCGGGACAGTCGGTGAGCAGTTCTTC. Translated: CASSPGTVGEQFF.

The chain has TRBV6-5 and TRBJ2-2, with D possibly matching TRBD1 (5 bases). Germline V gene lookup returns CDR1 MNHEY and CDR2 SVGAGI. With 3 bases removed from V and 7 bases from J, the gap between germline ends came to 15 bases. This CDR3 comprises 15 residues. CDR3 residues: CASSYGQGWSGELFF. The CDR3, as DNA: TGTGCCAGCAGTTATGGGCAGGGATGGAGCGGGGAGCTGTTTTTT.

The CDR3 region is CASSFGPTNEKLFF. CDR3 in DNA: TGTGCCAGCAGCTTTGGCCCAACTAATGAAAAACTGTTTTTT. This chain uses TRBV7-9 with TRBJ1-4; D not resolved. This CDR3 region has 14 residues. With 3 bases removed from V and 0 bases from J, the gap between germline ends came to 5 bases. Germline V gene sequence: CDR1 SEHNR, CDR2 FQNEAQ (reference sequence).

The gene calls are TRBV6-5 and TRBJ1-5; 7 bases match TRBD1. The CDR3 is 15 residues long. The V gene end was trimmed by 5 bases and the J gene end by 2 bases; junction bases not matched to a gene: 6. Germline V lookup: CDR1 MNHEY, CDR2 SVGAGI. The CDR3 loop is CASSRTGTGNQPQHF. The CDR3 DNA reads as TGTGCCAGCAGTCGCACCGGGACAGGCAATCAGCCCCAGCATTTT.

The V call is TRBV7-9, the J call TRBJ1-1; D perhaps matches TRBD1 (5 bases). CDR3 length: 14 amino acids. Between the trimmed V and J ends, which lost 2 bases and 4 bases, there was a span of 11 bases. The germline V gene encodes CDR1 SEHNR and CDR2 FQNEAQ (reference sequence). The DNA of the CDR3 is TGTGCCAGCAGCTTAACGGGGGTACCCACTGAAGCTTTCTTT. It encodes CASSLTGVPTEAFF.

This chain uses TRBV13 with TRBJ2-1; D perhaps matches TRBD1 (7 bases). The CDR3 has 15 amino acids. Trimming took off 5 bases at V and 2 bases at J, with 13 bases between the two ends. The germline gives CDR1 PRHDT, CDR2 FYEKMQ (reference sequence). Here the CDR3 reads CASSGAGGTYNEQFF. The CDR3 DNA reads TGTGCCAGCAGCGGGGCAGGGGGGACCTACAATGAGCAGTTCTTC.

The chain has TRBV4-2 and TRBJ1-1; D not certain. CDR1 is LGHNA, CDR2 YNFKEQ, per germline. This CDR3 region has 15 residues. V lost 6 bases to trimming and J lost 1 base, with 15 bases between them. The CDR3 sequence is CASRARDGSNTEAFF. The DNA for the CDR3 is TGTGCCAGCAGGGCTAGAGACGGATCGAACACTGAAGCTTTCTTT.

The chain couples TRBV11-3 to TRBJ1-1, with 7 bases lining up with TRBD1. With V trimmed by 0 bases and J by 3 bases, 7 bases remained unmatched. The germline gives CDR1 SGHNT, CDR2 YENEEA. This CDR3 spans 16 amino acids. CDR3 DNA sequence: TGTGCCAGCAGCTTAGATCTCTGGACAGGTCACACTGAAGCTTTCTTT. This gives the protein CASSLDLWTGHTEAFF.

The CDR3 region is CASSQYSGDYEQYF. In nucleotides, the CDR3 is TGCGCCAGCAGCCAGTATAGCGGGGACTACGAGCAGTACTTC. V and J are TRBV4-1 and TRBJ2-7; the match to TRBD2 covers 8 bases. The trim removed 3 bases at V and 3 bases at J, leaving 4 bases unmatched. Per germline, CDR1 MGHRA and CDR2 YSYEKL. This CDR3 is built from 14 residues.

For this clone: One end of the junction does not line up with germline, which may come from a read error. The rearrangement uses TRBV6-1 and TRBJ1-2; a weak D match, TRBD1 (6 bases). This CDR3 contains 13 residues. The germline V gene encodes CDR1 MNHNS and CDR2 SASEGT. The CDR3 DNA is TGTGCCAGCCGTGAGACAGGAAAGGATGGCTACACCTTC. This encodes CASRETGKDGYTF.